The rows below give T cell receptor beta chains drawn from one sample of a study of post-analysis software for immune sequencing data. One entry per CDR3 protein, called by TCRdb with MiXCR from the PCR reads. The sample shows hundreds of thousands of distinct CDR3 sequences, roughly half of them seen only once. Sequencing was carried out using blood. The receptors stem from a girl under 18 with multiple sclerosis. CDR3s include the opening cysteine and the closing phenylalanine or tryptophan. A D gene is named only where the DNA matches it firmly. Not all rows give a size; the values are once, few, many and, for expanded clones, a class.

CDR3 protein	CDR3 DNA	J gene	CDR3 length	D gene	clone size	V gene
CASTNRDRGSYEQYF	TGTGCCAGCACCAACCGGGACAGGGGTTCCTACGAGCAGTACTTC	TRBJ2-7	15	TRBD1	few	TRBV11-2
CSARAASGGASSQFF	TGCAGTGCTAGGGCGGCCAGCGGGGGGGCGTCTTCGCAGTTCTTC	TRBJ2-1	15	TRBD2	many	TRBV20-1
CASSQGQGADEQFF	TGCGCCAGCAGCCAAGGACAGGGGGCGGATGAGCAGTTCTTC	TRBJ2-1	14	TRBD1	few	TRBV5-1
CSAKGRYGYTF	TGCAGTGCTAAAGGGAGGTATGGCTACACCTTC	TRBJ1-2	11	NA	NA	TRBV20-1
CASSLIVEGSREQYF	TGTGCCAGCAGCTTAATCGTGGAGGGATCGCGGGAGCAGTACTTC	TRBJ2-7	15	NA	few	TRBV7-3
CSARDTGKRTYEQYF	TGCAGTGCTAGAGATACTGGTAAGAGGACATACGAGCAGTACTTC	TRBJ2-7	15	NA	NA	TRBV20-1
CASSVAGQGAGEQFF	TGTGCCAGCAGCGTAGCTGGTCAGGGGGCCGGTGAGCAGTTCTTC	TRBJ2-1	15	TRBD1	NA	TRBV9
CASTLGMGIYEQYF	TGTGCCAGCACCCTAGGTATGGGGATCTACGAGCAGTACTTC	TRBJ2-7	14	NA	NA	TRBV12-3/TRBV12-4
CASRRTGASYEQYF	TGTGCCAGCAGGAGGACAGGGGCCTCCTACGAGCAGTACTTC	TRBJ2-7	14	TRBD1	few	TRBV5-5
CASSLLESSAAYEQYF	TGTGCCAGCAGCTTATTGGAGAGTAGCGCTGCCTACGAGCAGTACTTC	TRBJ2-7	16	NA	few	TRBV7-8